The 28 T cell receptor beta chains presented below share a single source sample, sequenced in a study of human thymus T cells. Thymic samples were excised during corrective heart operations. The assay was immunoSEQ multiplex PCR, and TCRdb's table has in-frame clones only and misses some. This sample has around 120,000 clones, with 90% to 95% found just once. The sample comprised thymus tissue. The source is a boy under two years old with a congenital heart defect but otherwise immunologically healthy.

This clone was recorded only once. The rearrangement uses TRBV28 and TRBJ2-7; 10 nucleotides match TRBD1. The CDR3 is 14 amino acids. The V and J ends lost 10 bases and 5 bases, in that order; junction bases with no gene match: 11. Germline loops: CDR1 MDHEN, CDR2 SYDVKM. The CDR3 DNA follows: TGTGCCACCTATGGACAGGGGGTAGGAGACGAGCAGTACTTC. The encoded protein is CATYGQGVGDEQYF.

The chain recombines TRBV9 with TRBJ2-3; either TRBD1 or TRBD2 may fit D (5 bases each). V shed 5 bases and J shed 4 bases, with 20 bases lying between them. CDR3 length: 16 residues. Per germline, CDR1 SGDLS and CDR2 YYNGEE. The CDR3 is CASSYPGASPPDTQYF. CDR3 DNA sequence: TGTGCCAGCAGTTACCCCGGGGCCTCCCCTCCAGATACGCAGTATTTT.

This chain links TRBV5-1 with TRBJ1-2; D perhaps matches TRBD1 (5 bases). The CDR3 totals 15 residues. Germline loops: CDR1 SGHRS, CDR2 YFSETQ. Trimming removed 1 base at V and 7 bases at J, with 17 bases between. CDR3 coding DNA: TGCGCCAGCAGCTTGAAGGGGCCGAGGGCAGGTGGCTACACCTTC. It specifies CASSLKGPRAGGYTF.

The V gene is TRBV28, the J gene TRBJ2-1, with 10 bases identical to TRBD1. The germline V gene encodes CDR1 MDHEN and CDR2 SYDVKM. Losses at the gene ends were 6 bases for V and 3 bases for J; bases not matched to a gene: 5. The CDR3 length is 15 residues. Here the CDR3 DNA reads TGTGCCAGCAGCTCCGGGACAGGGGTCTACAATGAGCAGTTCTTC. Translating gives CASSSGTGVYNEQFF.

The CDR3 is CASSSRRGNYGYTF. The CDR3 nucleotides read TGTGCCAGCAGCTCTCGAAGAGGGAACTATGGCTACACCTTC. This chain links TRBV7-9 with TRBJ1-2; D gene unclear. V lost 4 bases and J lost 2, with 11 bases in between. CDR1 and CDR2 from the germline V gene are SEHNR and FQNEAQ (reference sequence). This CDR3 contains 14 residues.

This rearrangement joins TRBV11-2 to TRBJ2-7; D is undetermined. This CDR3 has 12 amino acids. V was clipped by 5 bases and J by 4 bases, with 9 bases between them. CDR1 and CDR2 from the germline V gene are SGHAT and FQNNGV. The CDR3 sequence: CASSPLGYEQYF. The CDR3 DNA reads TGTGCCAGCAGCCCGTTAGGTTACGAGCAGTACTTC.

This sequence joins TRBV27 and TRBJ2-1; 8 bases map to TRBD2. With 2 bases clipped from V and 2 bases from J, the junction kept 5 bases outside the gene matches. Germline V gene sequence: CDR1 MNHEY, CDR2 SMNVEV (reference sequence). The CDR3 runs to 16 residues. DNA of the CDR3: TGTGCCAGCAGTTTACAACCTAGCGGGCCCTACAATGAGCAGTTCTTC. It yields the protein CASSLQPSGPYNEQFF.

The CDR3 protein is CASSYSPGGYGYTF. CDR3 nucleotide sequence: TGTGCCAGCAGTTACTCTCCAGGGGGCTATGGCTACACCTTC. V gene TRBV6-5 combines with J gene TRBJ1-2; 7 positions match TRBD1. Germline V gene data show CDR1 as MNHEY and CDR2 as SVGAGI. V dropped 0 bases and J dropped 4; count of bases not matched to a gene: 2. The CDR3 extends over 14 amino acids.

The V gene is TRBV28, the J gene TRBJ2-3; D remains ambiguous. The CDR3 has 17 residues. V was trimmed by 4 bases and J by 1 base, leaving 18 bases between them. Germline V gene data show CDR1 as MDHEN and CDR2 as SYDVKM. The CDR3 DNA reads TGTGCCAGCAGTTGTCCCTCGACGGGCGTGGGCACAGATACGCAGTATTTT. Its protein product is CASSCPSTGVGTDTQYF.

V is TRBV4-3 and J is TRBJ1-1; TRBD1 matches 7 bases. Germline V lookup: CDR1 LGHNA, CDR2 YSLEER. Trimming removed 3 bases from V and 2 bases from J; junction bases left unmatched: 9. There are 16 residues in the CDR3. The CDR3 coding sequence is TGCGCCAGCAGCCATAGTGCCCACAGGGGTAACACTGAAGCTTTCTTT. Its translation is CASSHSAHRGNTEAFF.

The chain couples TRBV2 to TRBJ2-2, with 9 bases that match TRBD1. CDR1 SNHLY and CDR2 FYNNEI come from the germline V gene. This CDR3 comprises 13 residues. The V gene end was trimmed by 10 bases and the J gene end by 4 bases; junction bases not matched to a gene: 4. The CDR3 DNA reads as TGTGCCATCGAGGACAGGGGCACCGGGGAGCTGTTTTTT. It translates to CAIEDRGTGELFF. The full variable domain, its missing parts supplied by reference TRBV2 and TRBJ2-2, is EPEVTQTPSHQVTQMGQEVILRCVPISNHLYFYWYRQILGQKVEFLVSFYNNEISEKSEIFDDQFSVERPDGSNFTLKIRSTKLEDSAMYFCAIEDRGTGELFFGEGSRLTVL.

This chain links TRBV29-1 with TRBJ2-1, with 12 bases aligning to TRBD2. V dropped 4 bases and J dropped 1; count of bases not matched to a gene: 5. The CDR3 length is 16 residues. The germline gives CDR1 SQVTM, CDR2 ANQGSEA. The CDR3 nucleotides are TGCAGCGTTGTAAGGCTAGCGGGGGGGTCCTACAATGAGCAGTTCTTC. It encodes CSVVRLAGGSYNEQFF.

The rearrangement joins TRBV5-1 to TRBJ1-4; possible D gene TRBD1, 5 bases. The V end was cut by 0 bases, the J end by 7 bases, with 16 bases between. Germline V gene lookup returns CDR1 SGHRS and CDR2 YFSETQ. There are 16 residues in the CDR3. CDR3 bases: TGCGCCAGCAGCTTGGGAGGGGCATGGGGCGGTGAAAAACTGTTTTTT. This encodes CASSLGGAWGGEKLFF.

The chain recombines TRBV5-8 with TRBJ2-7, with no clear D. Germline V gene lookup returns CDR1 SGHTS and CDR2 YDEGEE. V was clipped by 2 bases and J by 0 bases, with 15 bases between them. This CDR3 spans 16 amino acids. CDR3 coding DNA: TGTGCCAGCAGCTTCTCTACTTCTCGCAACTCCTACGAGCAGTACTTC. It encodes CASSFSTSRNSYEQYF. Complete variable domain (other parts from reference TRBV5-8 and TRBJ2-7): EAGVTQSPTHLIKTRGQQATLRCSPISGHTSVYWYQQALGLGLQFLLWYDEGEERNRGNFPPRFSGRQFPNYSSELNVNALELEDSALYLCASSFSTSRNSYEQYFGPGTRLTVT.

As DNA, the CDR3 is TGTGCCAGCAAGGTAAAGGTCAGGCCGGAGGAGTTCTTC. Translated, it gives CASKVKVRPEEFF. The chain combines TRBV13 with TRBJ2-1, with a weak D call TRBD2 (5 bases). Trimming took 7 bases from V and 14 from J, leaving 21 bases between them. Germline V gene sequence: CDR1 PRHDT, CDR2 FYEKMQ (reference sequence). The CDR3 is 13 amino acids.

The gene calls are TRBV19 and TRBJ1-2; D is unresolved. The CDR3 totals 16 residues. V shed 10 bases and J shed 0 bases, with 21 bases lying between them. Germline CDR1 is LNHDA and CDR2 is SQIVND (reference sequence). CDR3 region: CATKLRPGPTNYGYTF. Here the CDR3 DNA reads TGTGCCACCAAGCTACGACCGGGCCCTACTAACTATGGCTACACCTTC.

The genes are TRBV5-1 and TRBJ1-2; D uncertain. The germline V and J ends were trimmed by 2 bases and 3 bases, with 11 bases remaining between them. CDR1 is SGHRS, CDR2 YFSETQ, per germline. The CDR3 runs to 14 residues. CDR3 bases: TGCGCCAGCAGCTTATTGGACGGCGACTATGGCTACACCTTC. This encodes CASSLLDGDYGYTF. The variable domain in full, with the rest retrieved from reference TRBV5-1 and TRBJ1-2, is KAGVTQTPRYLIKTRGQQVTLSCSPISGHRSVSWYQQTPGQGLQFLFEYFSETQRNKGNFPGRFSGRQFSNSRSEMNVSTLELGDSALYLCASSLLDGDYGYTFGSGTRLTVV.

The V and J genes are TRBV11-2 and TRBJ2-3, with 10 bases that match TRBD2. Germline loops: CDR1 SGHAT, CDR2 FQNNGV. This CDR3 comprises 17 residues. V was pared by 0 bases and J by 5 bases, with 8 bases of the junction left unmatched. The CDR3 DNA is TGTGCCAGCAGCTTAGATCCTTCTAGCGGGGGAGGAGATACGCAGTATTTT. Its protein product is CASSLDPSSGGGDTQYF.

This chain uses TRBV30 with TRBJ2-7, with D possibly matching TRBD1 (5 bases). This CDR3 region has 14 residues. Deletions cut 0 bases from V and 5 bases from J, with 14 bases between. CDR1 is GTSNPN, CDR2 SVGIG, per germline (reference sequence). CDR3 bases: TGTGCCTGGAGTGTGGCAGGGCGATGCGACGAGCAGTACTTC. Translated: CAWSVAGRCDEQYF.

This chain uses TRBV7-9 with TRBJ2-7, with D perhaps matching TRBD2 (6 bases). The V and J ends lost 1 base and 5 bases respectively, with 12 bases between them. Germline CDR1 is SEHNR and CDR2 is FQNEAQ (reference sequence). The CDR3 consists of 14 residues. CDR3 sequence reads: CASSLEVGEDEQYF. The CDR3, as DNA: TGTGCCAGCAGCTTAGAAGTGGGGGAGGACGAGCAGTACTTC.

This rearrangement joins TRBV7-3 to TRBJ1-1; D is perhaps TRBD1 (6 bases). V gave up 2 bases and J gave up 2 bases, with 9 bases separating them. The germline CDR1 and CDR2 sequences are SGHTA and FQGTGA. The CDR3 length is 14 residues. CDR3 amino acids: CASSLGGPNTEAFF. DNA for the CDR3: TGTGCCAGCAGCTTAGGGGGGCCCAACACTGAAGCTTTCTTT.

The rearrangement uses TRBV7-9 and TRBJ2-6; D remains unclear. This CDR3 has 14 amino acids. The germline V gene encodes CDR1 SEHNR and CDR2 FQNEAQ (reference sequence). Trimming took off 4 bases at V and 1 base at J, with 5 bases between the two ends. The chain's CDR3 is CASSYQSGANVLTF. In DNA form, the CDR3 reads TGTGCCAGCAGCTACCAATCTGGGGCCAACGTCCTGACTTTC.

J is TRBJ1-4 and V is TRBV5-1; 9 bases are a match to TRBD1. The CDR3 length is 17 residues. Germline V lookup: CDR1 SGHRS, CDR2 YFSETQ. V dropped 3 bases and J dropped 1; count of bases not matched to a gene: 7. CDR3 sequence: CASSSGRQGGTNEKLFF. CDR3 nucleotides: TGCGCCAGCAGCTCCGGACGACAGGGGGGAACTAATGAAAAACTGTTTTTT.

J is TRBJ2-7 and V is TRBV11-3, with D unclear. There are 14 residues in the CDR3. The germline V gene encodes CDR1 SGHNT and CDR2 YENEEA. The germline V and J ends were trimmed by 0 bases and 1 base, with 7 bases remaining between them. CDR3 loop: CASSLDRGSYEQYF. The CDR3 coding sequence is TGTGCCAGCAGCTTAGATCGAGGATCCTACGAGCAGTACTTC.

The chain joins TRBV6-4 to TRBJ2-1; TRBD1 is a possible D gene (6 bases). This CDR3 is built from 12 residues. Germline loops: CDR1 MRHNA, CDR2 SNTAGT. CDR3 in amino acids: CTTGMKYNEQFF. In nucleotides, the CDR3 is TGTACTACAGGGATGAAGTACAATGAGCAGTTCTTC.

V gene TRBV30 combines with J gene TRBJ1-2; D remains unclear. This CDR3 is built from 11 residues. Germline V gene data show CDR1 as GTSNPN and CDR2 as SVGIG (reference sequence). Trimming shortened V by 3 bases and J by 4 bases, and 6 bases separated the two germline ends. This CDR3 is CAWRRSYGYTF. The CDR3, as DNA: TGTGCCTGGAGGCGAAGCTATGGCTACACCTTC.

The V call is TRBV6-5, the J call TRBJ2-7; possible D gene TRBD1, 5 bases. V was trimmed by 2 bases and J by 4 bases, leaving 12 bases between them. The CDR3 runs to 14 residues. CDR1 and CDR2 (germline): MNHEY, SVGAGI. DNA for the CDR3: TGTGCCAGCAGTTACCAGGGAAGTACTTACGAGCAGTACTTC. The encoded protein is CASSYQGSTYEQYF.

V usage is TRBV4-1 and J usage is TRBJ2-3; 13 nucleotides agree with TRBD2. The V gene end was trimmed by 7 bases and the J gene end by 4 bases; junction bases not matched to a gene: 8. Germline CDR1 reads MGHRA; CDR2 reads YSYEKL. The CDR3 has 16 amino acids. The CDR3 coding sequence is TGCGCCAGCACCCTACTACTAGCGGGGGGGTCAGATACGCAGTATTTT. The encoded protein is CASTLLLAGGSDTQYF.